Following are 18 T cell receptor beta chains from one sample sequenced in a study. Each CDR3 protein gets one entry after TCRdb re-called the 5' RACE reads with MiXCR. The sample lists tens of thousands of distinct CDR3 sequences, 22% occurring once. Material: memory CD4+ T cells sorted from a lymph node. Regarding subset: memory CD4+ T cells, CD4+CD45RO+CD25-. The receptors were gathered from a female donor with breast cancer.

This chain joins TRBV5-3 and TRBJ1-2; perhaps TRBD1 as D (6 bases). TRBV5-3 is an open reading frame, and its role is uncertain. Trimming shortened V by 7 bases and J by 2 bases, and 21 bases separated the two germline ends. CDR3 size: 16 residues. The CDR3 here is CARGPKQGEGNYGYTF. For the CDR3, the DNA is TGTGCCAGAGGCCCAAAACAGGGAGAGGGGAACTATGGCTACACCTTC.

The chain joins TRBV10-3 to TRBJ2-5, with 7 nucleotides matching TRBD2. The CDR3 runs 15 residues. CDR1 and CDR2 from the germline V gene are ENHRY and SYGVKD. The trim removed 3 bases at V and 1 base at J, leaving 5 bases unmatched. The CDR3 region is CAISESAGVQETQYF. CDR3 DNA: TGTGCCATCAGTGAATCTGCGGGGGTCCAAGAGACCCAGTACTTC.

J is TRBJ2-2 and V is TRBV6-5; a possible D gene is TRBD2 (5 bases). Trimming left V 5 bases short and J 5 bases short, with 15 bases between. The germline CDR1 and CDR2 sequences are MNHEY and SVGAGI. This CDR3 comprises 15 residues. The CDR3 sequence: CASSRTLERTGELFF. The CDR3 DNA sequence: TGTGCCAGCAGTAGGACTCTGGAGAGAACCGGGGAGCTGTTTTTT.

There are a few counts of this clonotype. V is TRBV6-2 or TRBV6-3 and J is TRBJ1-2; unclear D gene. The V gene lost 0 bases and the J gene lost 3 bases, with 5 bases spanning the gap. Germline V gene sequence: CDR1 MNHEY, CDR2 SVGEGT. The CDR3 is 13 amino acids. CDR3: CASSYSWDYGYTF. The CDR3 DNA reads TGTGCCAGCAGTTACTCGTGGGACTATGGCTACACCTTC.

This clonotype has a count of ten or more. The chain recombines TRBV29-1 with TRBJ1-2; 7 bases are a match to TRBD1. J gave up 4 bases and V 6 bases, and 5 bases lay outside the gene matches. The CDR3 runs 12 residues. From germline, CDR1 is SQVTM and CDR2 ANQGSEA. CDR3 bases: TGCAGCGTGAAGACAGGGACCTATGGCTACACCTTC. Protein sequence: CSVKTGTYGYTF.

There are many counts of this clonotype. This chain connects TRBV20-1 to TRBJ2-1; 7 bases match TRBD2. CDR1 and CDR2 (germline): DFQATT, SNEGSKA (reference sequence). Trimming removed 2 bases from V and 8 bases from J; junction bases left unmatched: 18. This CDR3 region has 17 residues. The CDR3 loop reads CSARHRGTSERPYEQFF. The CDR3 coding sequence is TGCAGTGCTAGACATCGAGGAACTAGCGAGAGGCCATATGAGCAGTTCTTC.

CDR3 in amino acids: CASSLGRRSKEAFF. The CDR3 coding sequence is TGTGCCAGCAGCTTAGGGCGGAGGAGCAAAGAAGCTTTCTTT. V usage is TRBV11-2 and J usage is TRBJ1-1; D is ambiguous. The V end lost 1 base, the J end lost 8 bases, and 14 bases lay between the germline ends. This CDR3 has 14 residues. Germline V gene lookup returns CDR1 SGHAT and CDR2 FQNNGV. Full variable domain (missing parts from reference TRBV11-2 and TRBJ1-1): EAGVAQSPRYKIIEKRQSVAFWCNPISGHATLYWYQQILGQGPKLLIQFQNNGVVDDSQLPKDRFSAERLKGVDSTLKIQPAKLEDSAVYLCASSLGRRSKEAFFGQGTRLTVV.

The rearrangement links TRBV7-9 to TRBJ2-1; D is possibly TRBD1 (5 bases). V lost 2 bases to trimming and J lost 9 bases, with 11 bases between them. Germline V lookup: CDR1 SEHNR, CDR2 FQNEAQ (reference sequence). The CDR3 is 13 amino acids. The CDR3 DNA sequence: TGTGCCAGCAGCTTACCCGACAGCCCTGAGCAGTTCTTC. Its protein is CASSLPDSPEQFF.

The CDR3 DNA reads TGTGCCAGCAAAAGAGGGACGGGGAACACCGGGGAGCTGTTTTTT. This gives the protein CASKRGTGNTGELFF. The chain recombines TRBV7-6 with TRBJ2-2; the D gene could be TRBD1 or TRBD2 (5 bases each). Germline CDR1 reads SGHVS; CDR2 reads FNYEAQ. CDR3 size: 15 residues. Trimming took off 7 bases at V and 1 base at J, with 13 bases between the two ends.

V usage is TRBV5-1 and J usage is TRBJ1-1; D ambiguous. There are 13 residues in the CDR3. Germline loops: CDR1 SGHRS, CDR2 YFSETQ. With 5 bases removed from V and 5 bases from J, the gap between germline ends came to 13 bases. The CDR3 spells CASSDALGTEAFF. The CDR3 DNA sequence: TGCGCCAGCAGTGACGCTCTGGGAACTGAAGCTTTCTTT.

This clonotype was seen repeatedly, ten times or more. The chain has TRBV6-5 and TRBJ1-2; the D is unclear. The V end lost 0 bases, the J end lost 0 bases, and 8 bases lay between the germline ends. The germline V gene encodes CDR1 MNHEY and CDR2 SVGAGI. The CDR3 covers 15 residues. CDR3 bases: TGTGCCAGCAGTTACTCGATGGCGGCTAACTATGGCTACACCTTC. Protein: CASSYSMAANYGYTF.

Regarding this clonotype: Being one base from a much bigger clone, this may be a read error. J is TRBJ2-1 and V is TRBV7-9; D is perhaps TRBD2 (6 bases). V lost 5 bases, J lost 7 bases, and 27 bases lay in between. CDR3 length equals 18 residues. Germline lookup yields CDR1 SEHNR and CDR2 FQNEAQ (reference sequence). This chain's CDR3 is CASSARLVDTPIRNEQFF. The CDR3 nucleotides read TGTGCCAGCAGCGCCCGACTAGTGGATACCCCCATAAGGAATGAGCAGTTCTTC.

This clonotype appeared many times. The genes are TRBV5-1 and TRBJ2-5; 10 bases are a match to TRBD1. Germline lookup yields CDR1 SGHRS and CDR2 YFSETQ. The CDR3 totals 14 residues. The ends lost 5 bases at V and 2 bases at J; junction bases unmatched: 3. CDR3 nucleotides: TGCGCCAGCAGACCGGGACAGGGGCAAGAGACCCAGTACTTC. Amino acid sequence: CASRPGQGQETQYF.

The gene calls are TRBV5-1 and TRBJ2-1; no firm D call. From germline, CDR1 is SGHRS and CDR2 YFSETQ. CDR3 length: 16 amino acids. V gave up 0 bases and J gave up 2 bases, with 12 bases separating them. The CDR3 sequence is CASSLGVLGTYNEQFF. The DNA for the CDR3 is TGCGCCAGCAGCTTGGGAGTCCTAGGGACCTACAATGAGCAGTTCTTC.

This clonotype has only a few counts. J is TRBJ1-3 and V is TRBV5-6; 7 nucleotides line up with TRBD1. The germline V gene encodes CDR1 SGHDT and CDR2 YYEEEE. CDR3 length: 14 amino acids. The ends lost 4 bases at V and 1 base at J; junction bases unmatched: 2. CDR3 sequence: CASSRQGSGNTIYF. CDR3 sequence (DNA): TGTGCCAGCAGCCGACAGGGATCTGGAAACACCATATATTTT.

This clonotype showed up just once. This chain connects TRBV4-1 to TRBJ1-1; weak D call: TRBD1 (6 bases). Germline V CDR1 and CDR2: MGHRA, YSYEKL. The V end was cut by 1 base, the J end by 0 bases, with 9 bases between. The CDR3 is 15 residues long. The CDR3 DNA sequence: TGCGCCAGCAGCCAAGCTGGGGGCCTGAACACTGAAGCTTTCTTT. It specifies CASSQAGGLNTEAFF.

At least ten counts were recorded for this clonotype. The rearrangement links TRBV15 to TRBJ1-5, with D unresolved. This CDR3 contains 14 residues. Trimming left V 1 base short and J 5 bases short, with 9 bases between. CDR1 LNHNV and CDR2 YYDKDF come from the germline V gene (reference sequence). This chain's CDR3 is CATSRGYSDQPQHF. The CDR3 DNA reads as TGTGCCACCAGCAGAGGGTACAGTGATCAGCCCCAGCATTTT.

This clonotype was detected many times. J is TRBJ2-1 and V is TRBV9; 8 bases are a match to TRBD2. From germline, CDR1 is SGDLS and CDR2 YYNGEE. The CDR3 is made up of 15 amino acids. The trim removed 5 bases at V and 6 bases at J, leaving 10 bases unmatched. The CDR3: CASSRSGSGGNEQFF. Here the CDR3 DNA reads TGTGCCAGCAGTCGAAGCGGGAGTGGGGGCAATGAGCAGTTCTTC. The full variable domain, completed using reference TRBV9 and TRBJ2-1, is DSGVTQTPKHLITATGQRVTLRCSPRSGDLSVYWYQQSLDQGLQFLIQYYNGEERAKGNILERFSAQQFPDLHSELNLSSLELGDSALYFCASSRSGSGGNEQFFGPGTRLTVL.